This T cell receptor (beta chain) originates from a study of blood T cell repertoires in COVID-19. Study details: Sample material is recorded as cDNA or gDNA derived from T cells, B-cell-depleted T cells, or PBMCs.

Original analysis: For nucleated cells, counts were estimated from reference gene primer amplification. Repertoires were generated with immunoSEQ multiplex PCR, while TCRdb's copy carries only in-frame clones and drops some. That table furnishes V, J and clone size, whereas the DNA furnished D and trimming. The table shows about 180,000 clones, with roughly 85% occurring only once. The V and J ends lost 4 bases and 3 bases, in that order; junction bases with no gene match: 6. Germline-derived CDR1 and CDR2 are SGHTS and YDEGEE. This CDR3 is 15 amino acids long. The rearrangement uses TRBV5-8 and TRBJ2-5; 10 bases fit TRBD2. The sequencing input was peripheral blood. The TCR was taken from a woman older than 75 with active or convalescent COVID-19. CDR3 in DNA: TGTGCCAGCAGCGAGGGACTAGCGACAAAAGAGACCCAGTACTTC. This sequence encodes CASSEGLATKETQYF.